The 24 T cell receptor beta chains below were found in one sample sequenced in a study of blood T cells in healthy people across ages. A J-beta primer mix and a sample-barcoded 5' primer were used in a second PCR of about 6 to 12 cycles. TCRdb used MiXCR to reprocess the 5' RACE reads, holding one entry per CDR3 protein. The table lists about a million distinct CDR3 sequences, roughly half of them singletons, with 20% to 25% in the top ten. The specimen was blood. Receptor source: an older woman in good health.

The chain carries TRBV20-1 and TRBJ1-2; tentatively, D is TRBD1 (5 bases). The germline gives CDR1 DFQATT, CDR2 SNEGSKA (reference sequence). V was clipped by 6 bases and J by 4 bases, with 12 bases between them. This CDR3 is 12 amino acids long. The CDR3 DNA sequence: TGCAGTGCGGGGGAGGACCTCTATGGCTACACCTTC. Amino acids: CSAGEDLYGYTF.

A word on this clonotype: A read error may be the cause here, since a much bigger clone is one base away. V is TRBV7-2 and J is TRBJ2-3; TRBD1 matches at 10 bases. The V segment lost 6 bases and the J segment 3 bases; nucleotides outside the gene matches: 6. The CDR3 is 15 amino acids. CDR1 SGHTA and CDR2 FQGNSA come from the germline V gene. CDR3 loop: CASRRDRGPTDTQYF. Here the CDR3 DNA reads TGTGCCAGCAGGAGGGACAGGGGTCCGACAGATACGCAGTATTTT.

This chain uses TRBV20-1 with TRBJ1-4; D is undetermined. The CDR3 length is 13 residues. Germline assignment: CDR1 DFQATT and CDR2 SNEGSKA (reference sequence). V shed 7 bases and J shed 5 bases, with 14 bases lying between them. The CDR3 here is CSVGRTSNEKLFF. Here the CDR3 DNA reads TGCAGTGTCGGACGGACCTCAAATGAAAAACTGTTTTTT.

The chain has TRBV4-1 and TRBJ2-1; maybe TRBD2 (5 bases). The germline V gene encodes CDR1 MGHRA and CDR2 YSYEKL. This CDR3 contains 14 residues. V dropped 1 base and J dropped 8 bases, with 12 bases sitting between them. The CDR3 region is CASSQGVGADEQFF. The CDR3 DNA reads as TGCGCCAGCAGCCAAGGAGTGGGAGCGGATGAGCAGTTCTTC.

Written as DNA, the CDR3 is TGTGCCAGCAATATGCGGCAGACCACCCCATGGGAGACCCAGTACTTC. Its protein is CASNMRQTTPWETQYF. This rearrangement joins TRBV6-1 to TRBJ2-5; D unclear. Germline values: CDR1 MNHNS, CDR2 SASEGT. The length of the CDR3 is 16 residues. The V gene lost 7 bases and the J gene lost 5 bases, with 23 bases spanning the gap.

This clonotype was counted once. The CDR3 nucleotides are TGCGCCAGCAGCCTCCAGAGCCAGAGCTCCTACAATGAGCAGTTCTTC. Encoded protein: CASSLQSQSSYNEQFF. The V gene is TRBV5-1, the J gene TRBJ2-1; D is undetermined. There are 16 residues in the CDR3. The V end was cut by 4 bases, the J end by 0 bases, with 14 bases between. Per the germline V gene, CDR1 is SGHRS and CDR2 is YFSETQ.

This chain joins TRBV20-1 and TRBJ2-7; 10 bases line up with TRBD1. The trim removed 3 bases at V and 0 bases at J, leaving 11 bases unmatched. In germline, CDR1 is DFQATT, CDR2 SNEGSKA (reference sequence). This CDR3 spans 17 amino acids. This CDR3 is CSASGGQGKSSSYEQYF. The CDR3 bases are TGCAGTGCTAGCGGGGGACAGGGGAAAAGTAGCTCCTACGAGCAGTACTTC.

This chain joins TRBV20-1 and TRBJ2-7; no clear D. The J call may be faulty, since TRBJ2-5 better matches the DNA end. The germline V gene has CDR1 DFQATT and CDR2 SNEGSKA (reference sequence). The CDR3 extends over 12 amino acids. The CDR3 DNA reads TGCAGTGCTAGAGTCGAGGTGGAGACCCAGTACTTC. Protein: CSARVEVETQYF.

The V and J genes are TRBV7-2 and TRBJ2-3; TRBD2 matches 7 bases. V lost 5 bases and J lost 6; bases outside the gene matches: 8. The CDR3 extends over 14 amino acids. CDR1 SGHTA and CDR2 FQGNSA come from the germline V gene. This chain's CDR3 is CASSEGLQLDTQYF. For the CDR3, the DNA is TGTGCCAGCAGCGAGGGACTACAGCTGGATACGCAGTATTTT.

This clonotype turned up a few times. This rearrangement joins TRBV5-1 to TRBJ2-1; D remains unclear. This CDR3 comprises 14 residues. Per the germline V gene, CDR1 is SGHRS and CDR2 is YFSETQ. V lost 0 bases, J lost 6 bases, and 10 bases lay in between. The CDR3 loop is CASSLEPESNEQFF. The CDR3 nucleotides are TGCGCCAGCAGCTTGGAACCAGAGAGCAATGAGCAGTTCTTC.

CDR3 DNA sequence: TGCAGTGCTAGTCTCACGGATCGCTATGGCTACACCTTC. Its protein product is CSASLTDRYGYTF. This chain joins TRBV20-1 and TRBJ1-2; D not certain. Germline V lookup: CDR1 DFQATT, CDR2 SNEGSKA (reference sequence). There are 13 residues in the CDR3. The V end was cut by 3 bases, the J end by 4 bases, with 12 bases between.

This clonotype has a handful of counts. The genes are TRBV24-1 and TRBJ2-5; D gene ambiguous. The V end was cut by 1 base, the J end by 5 bases, with 7 bases between. Germline V CDR1 and CDR2: KGHDR, SFDVKD. CDR3 length: 13 amino acids. CDR3 DNA: TGTGCCACCAGTGATTTAATAGCCGAGACCCAGTACTTC. Its translation: CATSDLIAETQYF.

This clonotype was detected only once. The chain links TRBV20-1 to TRBJ2-3; 8 bases fit TRBD2. The CDR3 is 15 residues long. Unmatched junction bases numbered 7, after V lost 5 bases and J lost 0 bases. Per the germline V gene, CDR1 is DFQATT and CDR2 is SNEGSKA (reference sequence). The chain's CDR3 is CSAGATSGSTDTQYF. The DNA of the CDR3 is TGCAGTGCTGGAGCTACTAGCGGCAGCACAGATACGCAGTATTTT.

The rearrangement uses TRBV4-1 and TRBJ2-3, with D tentatively TRBD2 (5 bases). V shed 0 bases and J shed 4 bases, with 17 bases lying between them. The CDR3 consists of 17 residues. Germline CDR1 is MGHRA and CDR2 is YSYEKL. CDR3 sequence (DNA): TGCGCCAGCAGCCAAGATGGGCGGGTTCACGGTCCAGATACGCAGTATTTT. Protein product: CASSQDGRVHGPDTQYF.

The chain links TRBV7-9 to TRBJ1-2; possible D gene TRBD1, 6 bases. The CDR3 consists of 15 residues. V was cut by 4 bases and J by 6 bases, with 18 bases left in between. The germline V gene has CDR1 SEHNR and CDR2 FQNEAQ (reference sequence). The CDR3 spells CASSSGGGARDGYTF. The CDR3 coding sequence is TGTGCCAGCAGCTCCGGCGGGGGCGCGAGAGATGGCTACACCTTC. The complete variable domain, with remaining parts taken from reference TRBV7-9 and TRBJ1-2, reads DTGVSQNPRHKITKRGQNVTFRCDPISEHNRLYWYRQTLGQGPEFLTYFQNEAQLEKSRLLSDRFSAERPKGSFSTLEIQRTEQGDSAMYLCASSSGGGARDGYTFGSGTRLTVV.

This chain connects TRBV5-1 to TRBJ1-4; D remains unclear. The CDR3 has 14 residues. V was shortened by 1 base and J by 0 bases, with 4 bases between the two germline ends. In germline, CDR1 is SGHRS, CDR2 YFSETQ. The CDR3, as DNA: TGCGCCAGCAGCTTGAAGCCAACTAATGAAAAACTGTTTTTT. Translating it yields CASSLKPTNEKLFF.

This chain joins TRBV14 and TRBJ2-3; D is uncertain. CDR1 and CDR2 from the germline V gene are SGHDN and FVKESK. This CDR3 comprises 16 residues. The V end was cut by 1 base, the J end by 3 bases, with 14 bases between. The CDR3 DNA reads TGTGCCAGCAGCCAAGCAGGTGGGTCATGGACAGATACGCAGTATTTT. This codes for CASSQAGGSWTDTQYF. Filled out from reference TRBV14 and TRBJ2-3, the complete variable domain reads EAGVTQFPSHSVIEKGQTVTLRCDPISGHDNLYWYRRVMGKEIKFLLHFVKESKQDESGMPNNRFLAERTGGTYSTLKVQPAELEDSGVYFCASSQAGGSWTDTQYFGPGTRLTVL.

This clonotype has only a few counts. The chain links TRBV12-3 or TRBV12-4 to TRBJ2-4; TRBD1 matches at 9 bases. The CDR3 runs 15 residues. V lost 5 bases and J lost 1; bases outside the gene matches: 3. The CDR3 coding sequence is TGTGCCAGCAGTGGGACAGGGAAGGCCAAAAACATTCAGTACTTC. Its protein product is CASSGTGKAKNIQYF.

The gene calls are TRBV2 and TRBJ2-1; 12 bases map to TRBD2. Germline CDR1 SNHLY, CDR2 FYNNEI. The V segment lost 6 bases and the J segment 6 bases; nucleotides outside the gene matches: 6. CDR3 size: 15 residues. CDR3 loop: CASSAATSGSNEQFF. The CDR3 region has the DNA TGTGCCAGCAGCGCCGCGACTAGCGGGAGCAATGAGCAGTTCTTC.

This clonotype was seen a few times. This sequence joins TRBV27 and TRBJ2-7; D may be TRBD1 (5 bases). Trimming cost V 8 bases and J 2 bases, with 13 bases left between them. The CDR3 is 13 residues long. The germline gives CDR1 MNHEY, CDR2 SMNVEV (reference sequence). CDR3 residues: CASAAGRPYEQYF. DNA for the CDR3: TGTGCCAGCGCCGCAGGGCGCCCCTACGAGCAGTACTTC.

This chain joins TRBV20-1 and TRBJ2-5, with 14 positions matching TRBD2. CDR1 is DFQATT, CDR2 SNEGSKA, per germline (reference sequence). The CDR3 covers 15 residues. V trimming: 5 bases; J trimming: 4 bases; junction bases outside the gene matches: 6. The CDR3 nucleotides are TGCAGTGCTTCGGGACTAGCGGGAGTAGGAGAGACCCAGTACTTC. Encoded protein: CSASGLAGVGETQYF.

This chain connects TRBV29-1 to TRBJ1-1, with D hard to call. The CDR3 is made up of 12 amino acids. Deletions cut 6 bases from V and 4 bases from J, with 12 bases between. From germline, CDR1 is SQVTM and CDR2 ANQGSEA. DNA for the CDR3: TGCAGCGTAGCCGGGTGGGGCACTGAAGCTTTCTTT. Translation gives CSVAGWGTEAFF.

V is TRBV7-2 and J is TRBJ2-1; D remains unclear. This CDR3 region has 15 residues. V shed 5 bases and J shed 9 bases, with 20 bases lying between them. Germline V gene lookup returns CDR1 SGHTA and CDR2 FQGNSA. The CDR3 region is CASSTNFFPGREQFF. CDR3 sequence (DNA): TGTGCCAGCAGCACAAACTTCTTTCCGGGCCGTGAGCAGTTCTTC. Combining the CDR3 with reference TRBV7-2 and TRBJ2-1 gives the whole variable domain GAGVSQSPSNKVTEKGKDVELRCDPISGHTALYWYRQSLGQGLEFLIYFQGNSAPDKSGLPSDRFSAERTGGSVSTLTIQRTQQEDSAVYLCASSTNFFPGREQFFGPGTRLTVL.

There are many counts of this clonotype. This rearrangement joins TRBV3-1 to TRBJ2-2; TRBD1 matches 10 bases. Germline loops: CDR1 LGHDT, CDR2 YNNKEL (reference sequence). The V segment lost 4 bases and the J segment 5 bases; nucleotides outside the gene matches: 7. CDR3 size: 16 residues. CDR3 protein: CASSRVWTGGTGELFF. The CDR3 region has the DNA TGTGCCAGCAGCCGAGTGTGGACAGGGGGTACCGGGGAGCTGTTTTTT.